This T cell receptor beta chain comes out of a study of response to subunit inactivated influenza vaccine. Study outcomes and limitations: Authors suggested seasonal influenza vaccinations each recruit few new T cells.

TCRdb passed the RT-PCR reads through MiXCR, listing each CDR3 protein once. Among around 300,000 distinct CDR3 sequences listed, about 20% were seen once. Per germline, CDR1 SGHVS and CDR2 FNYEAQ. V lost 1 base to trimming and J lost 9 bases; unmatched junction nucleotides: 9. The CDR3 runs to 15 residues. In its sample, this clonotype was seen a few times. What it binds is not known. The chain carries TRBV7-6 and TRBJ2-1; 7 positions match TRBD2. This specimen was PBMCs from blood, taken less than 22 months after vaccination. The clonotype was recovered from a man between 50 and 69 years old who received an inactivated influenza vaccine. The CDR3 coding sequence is TGTGCCAGCAGCTTAGTTTACTCCTGGGGGGGTGAGCAGTTCTTC. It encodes CASSLVYSWGGEQFF. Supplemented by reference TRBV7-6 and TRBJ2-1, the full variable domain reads GAGVSQSPRYKVTKRGQDVALRCDPISGHVSLYWYRQALGQGPEFLTYFNYEAQQDKSGLPNDRFSAERPEGSISTLTIQRTEQRDSAMYRCASSLVYSWGGEQFFGPGTRLTVL.